A single sample gave rise to the 32 T cell receptor beta chains below, sequenced in a study of Graves' ophthalmopathy and Graves' hyperthyroidism. Amplifying from RNA transcripts, the study obtained TCR beta CDR3 regions. The authors performed first-round RT-PCR with HTBI primers and then a second-round multiplex PCR. TCRdb itself ran the multiplex PCR reads through MiXCR, one entry per CDR3 protein. The profile shows about 740,000 distinct CDR3 sequences, 35% to 50% of them singletons. The material sequenced was peripheral blood. These receptors were obtained from an adult man with Graves' ophthalmopathy.

Concerning this clonotype itself: One junction end does not reproduce the germline sequence, and a read error may be involved. The gene calls are TRBV12-3 or TRBV12-4 and TRBJ2-2; 9 bases line up with TRBD1. The CDR3 runs 17 residues. CDR3 DNA sequence: TGCGCCAGCAGCCAAGCCCGCACAGGGGGCATCACCGGGGAGCTGTTTTTT. Protein sequence: CASSQARTGGITGELFF.

This clonotype was counted once. This chain links TRBV12-3 or TRBV12-4 with TRBJ1-3; tentative D call: TRBD1 (5 bases). This CDR3 is 17 amino acids long. V was pared by 3 bases and J by 7 bases, with 22 bases between. The CDR3 region has the DNA TGTGCCAGCAGTTTGTTTGGCAGGGAGGGCGTACGGAACACCATATATTTT. This codes for CASSLFGREGVRNTIYF.

This clonotype was observed many times. The rearrangement joins TRBV24-1 to TRBJ2-2, with a tentative D call TRBD2 (5 bases). This CDR3 region has 16 residues. CDR1 and CDR2 from the germline V gene are KGHDR and SFDVKD. V was shortened by 8 bases and J by 4 bases, with 19 bases between the two germline ends. CDR3 region: CATMGGSGTLTGELFF. The CDR3 DNA reads as TGTGCCACCATGGGCGGATCGGGAACCCTCACCGGGGAGCTGTTTTTT.

The chain carries TRBV2 and TRBJ1-6, with 7 positions matching TRBD1. V gave up 8 bases and J gave up 5 bases; unmatched junction bases: 6. The CDR3 has 14 amino acids. Germline V lookup: CDR1 SNHLY, CDR2 FYNNEI. CDR3 in amino acids: CASVPGQNNSPLHF. The CDR3 DNA follows: TGTGCCAGCGTTCCGGGACAGAATAATTCACCCCTCCACTTT.

The V and J genes are TRBV20-1 and TRBJ1-3, with a possible D match to TRBD1 (6 bases). The CDR3 is 13 amino acids. The V and J ends lost 4 bases and 4 bases respectively, with 11 bases between them. CDR1 DFQATT and CDR2 SNEGSKA come from the germline V gene (reference sequence). The CDR3, as DNA: TGCAGTGCTACAGACAGGCCCGGAAACACCATATATTTT. This encodes CSATDRPGNTIYF.

The sample holds a few counts of this clonotype. The chain recombines TRBV2 with TRBJ2-7, with 11 bases fitting TRBD1. This CDR3 contains 14 residues. V was pared by 6 bases and J by 4 bases, with 5 bases of the junction left unmatched. The germline V gene has CDR1 SNHLY and CDR2 FYNNEI. The CDR3 is CASSRTGGKYEQYF. The CDR3 coding sequence is TGTGCCAGCAGCCGGACAGGGGGCAAATACGAGCAGTACTTC. Complete variable domain (other parts from reference TRBV2 and TRBJ2-7): EPEVTQTPSHQVTQMGQEVILRCVPISNHLYFYWYRQILGQKVEFLVSFYNNEISEKSEIFDDQFSVERPDGSNFTLKIRSTKLEDSAMYFCASSRTGGKYEQYFGPGTRLTVT.

Regarding this clonotype: Given the absence of the conserved phenylalanine or tryptophan at the CDR3 end, a read error is likely. This chain connects TRBV11-2 to TRBJ2-5; tentatively, D is TRBD1 or TRBD2 (7 bases each). Deletions cut 0 bases from V and 1 base from J, with 9 bases between. CDR1 is SGHAT and CDR2 is FQNNGV in the germline V gene. The CDR3 extends over 15 amino acids. The CDR3 region is CASSLDRGGQETQYC. CDR3 sequence (DNA): TGTGCCAGCAGCTTAGACAGGGGGGGCCAAGAGACCCAGTACTGC.

Note on this clonotype: This may be a read error: a much more frequent sequence differs by one nucleotide. The chain employs TRBV7-9 and TRBJ2-7, with TRBD1 matching 8 bases. The trim removed 1 base at V and 3 bases at J, leaving 11 bases unmatched. The CDR3 runs 17 residues. In germline, CDR1 is SEHNR, CDR2 FQNEAQ (reference sequence). The CDR3, as DNA: TGTGCCAGCAGCTTAGGAGGGGGACAGGAGCCACTCTACGAGCAGTACTTC. Protein product: CASSLGGGQEPLYEQYF.

The CDR3 coding sequence is TGTGCCAGCAGTGGGGACGGGAATAGCAATCAGCCCCAGCATTTT. Residues: CASSGDGNSNQPQHF. V usage is TRBV25-1 and J usage is TRBJ1-5; D perhaps matches TRBD1 (5 bases). Between the trimmed V and J ends, which lost 4 bases and 0 bases, there was a span of 10 bases. The CDR3 sequence is 15 residues long. CDR1 MGHDK and CDR2 SYGVNS come from the germline V gene.

In its sample, this clonotype was seen once. Possible read error: a much larger clone is one base away. The genes are TRBV7-6 and TRBJ2-7, with D possibly TRBD1 on 6 matching bases. V lost 4 bases and J lost 3, with 16 bases in between. In germline, CDR1 is SGHVS, CDR2 FNYEAQ. The CDR3 sequence is 15 residues long. The CDR3 loop is CASSSGQGMNYEQYF. In DNA form, the CDR3 reads TGTGCCAGCAGCTCGGGTCAGGGGATGAACTACGAGCAGTACTTC.

The chain links TRBV19 to TRBJ2-2, with TRBD1 matching 8 bases. This CDR3 is built from 12 residues. Germline CDR1 is LNHDA and CDR2 is SQIVND (reference sequence). The CDR3 sequence is CPTGQVIGELFF. CDR3 DNA sequence: TGTCCCACGGGACAGGTTATCGGGGAGCTGTTTTTT.

The chain carries TRBV2 and TRBJ1-2; D is unclear. V was pared by 1 base and J by 6 bases, with 9 bases between. CDR3 size: 13 residues. CDR1 and CDR2 (germline): SNHLY, FYNNEI. CDR3 in DNA: TGTGCCAGCAGTGAAGACAGTGGGGATGGCTACACCTTC. This codes for CASSEDSGDGYTF.

Of note for this clonotype: This may be a read error, as it is one base from a much larger clone. This chain links TRBV9 with TRBJ1-1; D is ambiguous. This CDR3 has 12 residues. Trimming removed 4 bases from V and 3 bases from J, with 7 bases in between. Germline CDR1 SGDLS, CDR2 YYNGEE. The CDR3 DNA reads as TGTGCCAGCAGCCAAGAGGACACTGAAGCTTTCTTT. It codes for CASSQEDTEAFF.

A remark on this clonotype: Sequence at one end of the junction differs from germline and may be a read error. This chain uses TRBV10-3 with TRBJ1-6, with D tentatively TRBD1 (6 bases). The CDR3 totals 18 residues. CDR1 is ENHRY and CDR2 is SYGVKD in the germline V gene. This CDR3 reads CASSYSAQGRSYNSPLHF. The DNA for the CDR3 is TGTGCCAGCAGTTACTCTGCGCAGGGGCGTTCCTATAATTCACCCCTCCACTTT.

The rearrangement uses TRBV29-1 and TRBJ2-5; 9 nucleotides line up with TRBD1. Germline V gene lookup returns CDR1 SQVTM and CDR2 ANQGSEA. V shed 8 bases and J 5 bases; nucleotides not matched to a gene: 12. There are 14 residues in the CDR3. This chain's CDR3 is CSSSTGGRLETQYF. The CDR3 DNA reads TGCAGCTCCTCTACAGGGGGCCGTCTCGAGACCCAGTACTTC.

This clonotype was seen repeatedly, ten times or more. The J gene is TRBJ1-5, the V gene TRBV5-6; D possibly corresponds to TRBD1 (6 bases). Trimming left V 2 bases short and J 6 bases short, with 12 bases between. Germline V gene data show CDR1 as SGHDT and CDR2 as YYEEEE. CDR3 size: 14 residues. As DNA, the CDR3 is TGTGCCAGCAGCTTACAGGGTGAGGGTCAGCCCCAGCATTTT. It translates to CASSLQGEGQPQHF.

This chain links TRBV7-8 with TRBJ2-7, with D unresolved. There are 18 residues in the CDR3. Germline CDR1 SGHVS, CDR2 FQNEAQ. V was clipped by 0 bases and J by 3 bases, with 21 bases between them. CDR3 sequence (DNA): TGTGCCAGCAGCTTAGCGCTCGGCAACTCCGCGGCTTTCTACGAGCAGTACTTC. Translation gives CASSLALGNSAAFYEQYF.

This clonotype was seen a handful of times. The rearrangement uses TRBV27 and TRBJ1-6, with a weak D call TRBD1 (6 bases). Trimming took off 5 bases at V and 7 bases at J, with 15 bases between the two ends. Per the germline V gene, CDR1 is MNHEY and CDR2 is SMNVEV (reference sequence). This CDR3 region has 15 residues. CDR3 sequence: CASSTWTAPNSPLHF. In DNA, the CDR3 is TGTGCCAGCAGTACCTGGACAGCTCCCAATTCACCCCTCCACTTT.

Comments on this clonotype: Its ends do not fully match the called genes, so a read error is possible. V and J are TRBV20-1 and TRBJ2-7; D is possibly TRBD2 (7 bases). CDR3 size: 14 residues. Germline V lookup: CDR1 DFQATT, CDR2 SNEGSKA (reference sequence). CDR3 nucleotides: TGCGGTGCCGTAAGGGGGGGGAGGGACAACGAGCAGTACTTC. It is translated as CGAVRGGRDNEQYF.

V gene TRBV7-9 combines with J gene TRBJ2-5; 12 nucleotides match TRBD2. The V segment lost 4 bases and the J segment 1 base; nucleotides outside the gene matches: 13. The CDR3 covers 19 residues. From germline, CDR1 is SEHNR and CDR2 FQNEAQ (reference sequence). The DNA for the CDR3 is TGTGCCAGCAGCTACCCACAGGGTTGGACTAGCGGGGTCCAAGAGACCCAGTACTTC. Its protein is CASSYPQGWTSGVQETQYF.

The rearrangement joins TRBV19 to TRBJ1-2; TRBD1 is a possible D gene (5 bases). With 3 bases removed from V and 7 bases from J, the gap between germline ends came to 15 bases. Germline V gene data show CDR1 as LNHDA and CDR2 as SQIVND (reference sequence). This CDR3 comprises 14 residues. CDR3 DNA: TGTGCCAGTAGTATCGGTCAAGGCGGGGGTGGCTACACCTTC. Amino acid sequence: CASSIGQGGGGYTF.

This clonotype was found many times. The DNA of the CDR3 is TGCAGCGTGACGTCGATGGGTCACTATGGCTACACCTTC. This codes for CSVTSMGHYGYTF. V gene TRBV29-1 combines with J gene TRBJ1-2; D unclear. The CDR3 is made up of 13 amino acids. CDR1 is SQVTM and CDR2 is ANQGSEA in the germline V gene. Trimming took off 6 bases at V and 3 bases at J, with 14 bases between the two ends.

Only a few counts were recorded for this clonotype. This sequence joins TRBV4-3 and TRBJ1-2; possible D gene TRBD1, 5 bases. Deletions cut 1 base from V and 4 bases from J, with 19 bases between. CDR1 LGHNA and CDR2 YSLEER come from the germline V gene. CDR3 length: 17 residues. The CDR3 spells CASSQVAKGPRGYGYTF. The DNA of the CDR3 is TGCGCCAGCAGCCAAGTGGCGAAGGGGCCACGGGGCTATGGCTACACCTTC.

The sample holds many counts of this clonotype. The chain links TRBV9 to TRBJ1-6; D is unclear. Trimming shortened V by 7 bases and J by 0 bases, and 8 bases separated the two germline ends. Germline V gene data show CDR1 as SGDLS and CDR2 as YYNGEE. The CDR3 is 14 residues long. This CDR3 is CASGISSYNSPLHF. The DNA for the CDR3 is TGTGCCAGCGGGATTAGCTCCTATAATTCACCCCTCCACTTT.

J is TRBJ2-7 and V is TRBV5-5; tentatively, D is TRBD1 or TRBD2 (6 bases each). This CDR3 spans 14 amino acids. The germline V and J ends were trimmed by 3 bases and 1 base, with 11 bases remaining between them. From germline, CDR1 is SGHKS and CDR2 YYEKEE (reference sequence). The CDR3 is CASSSEGGSYEQYF. Written as DNA, the CDR3 is TGTGCCAGCAGCTCCGAGGGGGGATCCTACGAGCAGTACTTC. Filled out from reference TRBV5-5 and TRBJ2-7, the complete variable domain reads DAGVTQSPTHLIKTRGQQVTLRCSPISGHKSVSWYQQVLGQGPQFIFQYYEKEERGRGNFPDRFSARQFPNYSSELNVNALLLGDSALYLCASSSEGGSYEQYFGPGTRLTVT.

This clonotype was seen a few times. This chain connects TRBV24-1 to TRBJ1-5, with D perhaps TRBD1 (5 bases). The germline V and J ends were trimmed by 5 bases and 7 bases, with 17 bases remaining between them. The V gene's germline CDR1 is KGHDR and CDR2 SFDVKD. The CDR3 loop spans 15 amino acids. The chain's CDR3 is CATSARVAGKQPQHF. The CDR3 DNA reads TGTGCCACCAGTGCTAGAGTTGCAGGGAAGCAGCCCCAGCATTTT.

This clonotype was seen more than once but under ten times. This chain joins TRBV19 and TRBJ2-7; D perhaps matches TRBD2 (6 bases). The CDR3 has 15 amino acids. V was cut by 4 bases and J by 1 base, with 14 bases left in between. CDR1 and CDR2 from the germline V gene are LNHDA and SQIVND (reference sequence). CDR3 nucleotides: TGTGCCAGTAGTAGGAGCGGGCAGGAGTCCTACGAGCAGTACTTC. Its protein is CASSRSGQESYEQYF.

V is TRBV7-4 and J is TRBJ1-1; 9 bases agree with TRBD1. V lost 5 bases to trimming and J lost 4 bases; unmatched junction nucleotides: 11. The CDR3 extends over 16 amino acids. In germline, CDR1 is SGHVT, CDR2 SQSDAQ. CDR3 residues: CASSQGTGYVFTEAFF. CDR3 in DNA: TGTGCCAGCAGCCAGGGGACAGGGTATGTTTTCACTGAAGCTTTCTTT.

Points on this clonotype: A much larger clone lies a single base off, so this may be a read error. V and J are TRBV25-1 and TRBJ2-5; TRBD1 is a possible D gene (5 bases). The CDR3 sequence is 13 residues long. Germline V gene data show CDR1 as MGHDK and CDR2 as SYGVNS. The CDR3 sequence: CASRRRVQEAQYF. The DNA of the CDR3 is TGTGCCAGCAGACGCAGGGTCCAAGAGGCCCAGTACTTC.

Only a few counts were recorded for this clonotype. The rearrangement links TRBV7-2 to TRBJ2-5; a weak D match, TRBD2 (7 bases). The CDR3 consists of 15 residues. V shed 6 bases and J shed 1 base, with 15 bases lying between them. The germline gives CDR1 SGHTA, CDR2 FQGNSA. The CDR3 spells CASRRSGGLQETQYF. As DNA, the CDR3 is TGTGCCAGCAGGAGGTCGGGGGGCCTCCAAGAGACCCAGTACTTC.

This clonotype was seen once. The chain couples TRBV25-1 to TRBJ1-6, with D uncertain. The germline V gene has CDR1 MGHDK and CDR2 SYGVNS. CDR3 length: 14 amino acids. Trimming removed 6 bases at V and 5 bases at J, with 11 bases between. The CDR3 bases are TGTGCCAGCAGCGACTGGGGAGATAATTCACCCCTCCACTTT. It codes for CASSDWGDNSPLHF.

The rearrangement uses TRBV7-6 and TRBJ2-5; 9 nucleotides align to TRBD1. CDR1 is SGHVS, CDR2 FNYEAQ, per germline. The CDR3 runs 15 residues. After removal of 5 bases from V and 4 bases from J, the junction contained 8 bases not matched to a gene. The CDR3 reads CASSLWTGDRETQYF. In DNA form, the CDR3 reads TGTGCCAGCAGCCTTTGGACAGGGGACCGAGAGACCCAGTACTTC.